This TCR beta chain was sequenced in a study of control samples from healthy donors and cancer patients. Only in-frame clones appear in the TCRdb table, and some are missing; sequencing was by immunoSEQ multiplex PCR. The sample lists 90,000 to 150,000 clones; more than 80% were seen once. There are 16 residues in the CDR3. V was pared by 0 bases and J by 2 bases, with 5 bases of the junction left unmatched. Germline V gene sequence: CDR1 SGHKS, CDR2 YYEKEE (reference sequence). The clonotype originates from a man aged 50 to 60 in good health. The sequenced sample was blood. The chain is built from TRBV5-5 and TRBJ1-5; 7 bases are shared with TRBD1. The CDR3 DNA sequence: TGTGCCAGCAGCTTGGAAGGGGGCAAAGGCAATCAGCCCCAGCATTTT. This gives the protein CASSLEGGKGNQPQHF.